The 27 T cell receptor beta chains below all came from one sample that was sequenced in a study of T-cell reconstitution after alpha-beta-depleted transplantation in children. Unique molecular identifiers featured in how the TCRbeta library was prepared. MiXCR, applied by TCRdb to the PCR reads, yields one record per CDR3 protein. The data show about 360,000 distinct CDR3 sequences, about 14% seen once. This material consisted of PBMCs, taken from the stem cell graft. The receptors originated from a human donor who donated a stem cell graft to a child with Fanconi anemia.

Only a few counts were recorded for this clonotype. This rearrangement joins TRBV6-6 to TRBJ1-3; D unresolved. Germline V lookup: CDR1 MNHNY, CDR2 SVGAGI (reference sequence). The germline V and J ends were trimmed by 8 bases and 4 bases, with 6 bases remaining between them. The CDR3 runs 11 residues. CDR3 in amino acids: CASGEGNTIYF. In DNA, the CDR3 is TGTGCCAGCGGAGAAGGAAACACCATATATTTT.

This clonotype turned up a few times. This chain joins TRBV5-1 and TRBJ2-7; TRBD1 aligns across 8 bases. Germline V gives CDR1 SGHRS, CDR2 YFSETQ. V was pared by 0 bases and J by 6 bases, with 5 bases of the junction left unmatched. The CDR3 is made up of 14 amino acids. The CDR3 bases are TGCGCCAGCAGCTTGGTTCAGGGGGCGTCCGAGCAGTACTTC. It encodes CASSLVQGASEQYF.

V and J are TRBV9 and TRBJ2-1; no definite D call. This CDR3 is 15 amino acids long. The V gene's germline CDR1 is SGDLS and CDR2 YYNGEE. Between the trimmed V and J ends, which lost 4 bases and 2 bases, there was a span of 13 bases. The CDR3: CASSPQPNAYNEQFF. DNA for the CDR3: TGTGCCAGCAGCCCCCAGCCAAACGCCTACAATGAGCAGTTCTTC.

This clonotype appeared a few times. The chain combines TRBV5-1 with TRBJ2-5; a weak D match, TRBD1 (5 bases). The V and J ends lost 1 base and 3 bases respectively, with 10 bases between them. This CDR3 spans 14 amino acids. CDR1 SGHRS and CDR2 YFSETQ come from the germline V gene. The CDR3 DNA is TGCGCCAGCAGCTTGTCCTTCAGGGAAGAGACCCAGTACTTC. This translates into CASSLSFREETQYF.

This clonotype has a count of ten or more. The genes are TRBV30 and TRBJ2-3; D possibly uses TRBD1 or TRBD2 (6 bases each). Trimming cost V 5 bases and J 1 base, with 10 bases left between them. This CDR3 has 13 amino acids. Germline V lookup: CDR1 GTSNPN, CDR2 SVGIG (reference sequence). The CDR3 protein is CAWSEGGTDTQYF. The CDR3 DNA follows: TGTGCCTGGTCGGAGGGGGGCACAGATACGCAGTATTTT.

The V and J genes are TRBV10-3 and TRBJ2-2, with 10 bases aligning to TRBD2. Trimming took 3 bases from V and 3 from J; bases not matched to a gene: 4. Per germline, CDR1 ENHRY and CDR2 SYGVKD. The CDR3 is 16 residues long. The CDR3, as DNA: TGTGCCATCAGTGAACCTACTAGCGGGGACACCGGGGAGCTGTTTTTT. Its protein is CAISEPTSGDTGELFF.

V gene TRBV5-1 combines with J gene TRBJ2-5, with D possibly being TRBD2 (6 bases). V lost 3 bases and J 2 bases, leaving 11 bases between the germline ends. Germline CDR1 is SGHRS and CDR2 is YFSETQ. The CDR3 runs to 14 residues. The CDR3 nucleotides are TGCGCCAGCAGCTGGGCCGGAGGGCAAGAGACCCAGTACTTC. Amino acids: CASSWAGGQETQYF.

This clonotype turned up a few times. The chain couples TRBV7-8 to TRBJ2-2; D unclear. With 5 bases removed from V and 7 bases from J, the gap between germline ends came to 14 bases. CDR1 is SGHVS, CDR2 FQNEAQ, per germline. This CDR3 is 14 amino acids long. The CDR3 DNA sequence: TGTGCCAGCAGCACTGGAAGGGTCCGCGGGGAGCTGTTTTTT. This encodes CASSTGRVRGELFF. Complete variable domain (other parts from reference TRBV7-8 and TRBJ2-2): GAGVSQSPRYKVAKRGQDVALRCDPISGHVSLFWYQQALGQGPEFLTYFQNEAQLDKSGLPSDRFFAERPEGSVSTLKIQRTQQEDSAVYLCASSTGRVRGELFFGEGSRLTVL.

This chain links TRBV30 with TRBJ2-7; D perhaps matches TRBD1 (6 bases). Germline values: CDR1 GTSNPN, CDR2 SVGIG (reference sequence). V was shortened by 7 bases and J by 0 bases, with 13 bases between the two germline ends. There are 13 residues in the CDR3. CDR3 sequence reads: CASNRDSSYEQYF. CDR3 nucleotides: TGTGCCTCCAACAGGGATAGCTCCTACGAGCAGTACTTC. Together with reference TRBV30 and TRBJ2-7, the CDR3 gives the full variable domain: SQTIHQWPATLVQPVGSPLSLECTVEGTSNPNLYWYRQAAGRGLQLLFYSVGIGQISSEVPQNLSASRPQDRQFILSSKKLLLSDSGFYLCASNRDSSYEQYFGPGTRLTVT.

There are many counts of this clonotype. The chain couples TRBV9 to TRBJ2-5; no reliable D call. CDR1 SGDLS and CDR2 YYNGEE come from the germline V gene. This CDR3 is 13 amino acids long. Trimming took off 1 base at V and 4 bases at J, with 8 bases between the two ends. The CDR3 is CASSVTDRETQYF. The CDR3 DNA reads TGTGCCAGCAGCGTAACGGATCGAGAGACCCAGTACTTC.

This clonotype was picked up many times. The chain carries TRBV7-2 and TRBJ2-3; 8 bases map to TRBD2. J was trimmed by 4 bases and V by 3 bases; bases with no gene match: 9. Germline V gene sequence: CDR1 SGHTA, CDR2 FQGNSA. The CDR3 covers 16 residues. CDR3 nucleotide sequence: TGTGCCAGCAGCTTCTGGGGGCGGGGGGCAGCAGATACGCAGTATTTT. Its protein product is CASSFWGRGAADTQYF.

At least ten counts were recorded for this clonotype. CDR3 protein: CASSIRTSGDEQYF. Written as DNA, the CDR3 is TGTGCCAGCAGCATACGGACTAGCGGAGACGAGCAGTACTTC. The chain employs TRBV7-6 and TRBJ2-7, with 10 bases lining up with TRBD2. Losses at the gene ends were 5 bases for V and 5 bases for J; bases not matched to a gene: 6. CDR3 length: 14 residues. Per germline, CDR1 SGHVS and CDR2 FNYEAQ.

This clonotype has just a few counts. The CDR3 loop is CSALAAHRGPLHF. Written as DNA, the CDR3 is TGCAGTGCCTTAGCTGCCCATCGAGGACCCCTCCACTTT. The chain links TRBV20-1 to TRBJ1-6, with D uncertain. This CDR3 has 13 residues. CDR1 and CDR2 (germline): DFQATT, SNEGSKA (reference sequence). V was pared by 6 bases and J by 12 bases, with 18 bases between.

This clonotype was detected ten times or more. The chain links TRBV5-6 to TRBJ2-1; unclear D gene. This CDR3 comprises 13 residues. Trimming stripped 2 bases from V and 9 bases from J, with 12 bases between. Germline V CDR1 and CDR2: SGHDT, YYEEEE. The CDR3 region has the DNA TGTGCCAGCAGCTTCGACCCGACGAGTGAGCAGTTCTTC. Translating gives CASSFDPTSEQFF.

The sample holds a few counts of this clonotype. The rearrangement uses TRBV3-1 and TRBJ1-5; D unresolved. The V and J ends lost 6 bases and 1 base respectively, with 7 bases between them. Germline CDR1 and CDR2: LGHDT and YNNKEL (reference sequence). This CDR3 is 13 amino acids long. This CDR3 is CASSRKSNQPQHF. The CDR3 DNA follows: TGTGCCAGCAGTCGAAAAAGCAATCAGCCCCAGCATTTT.

This clonotype was counted ten times or more. The rearrangement links TRBV29-1 to TRBJ2-2, with a possible D match to TRBD1 (5 bases). The CDR3 is made up of 12 amino acids. V was clipped by 4 bases and J by 5 bases, with 8 bases between them. From germline, CDR1 is SQVTM and CDR2 ANQGSEA. CDR3 nucleotide sequence: TGCAGCGTTGGCCAGGGTACCGGGGAGCTGTTTTTT. This gives the protein CSVGQGTGELFF.

This clonotype was observed a handful of times. The chain carries TRBV29-1 and TRBJ1-2; possible D gene TRBD1, 5 bases. CDR3 length: 13 residues. The V end was cut by 4 bases, the J end by 6 bases, with 15 bases between. The germline CDR1 and CDR2 sequences are SQVTM and ANQGSEA. CDR3 amino acids: CSVGAGPRNGYTF. CDR3 sequence (DNA): TGCAGCGTTGGGGCAGGGCCCAGGAATGGCTACACCTTC.

The rearrangement uses TRBV24-1 and TRBJ2-2; unclear D gene. CDR3 size: 13 residues. V was shortened by 6 bases and J by 1 base, with 5 bases between the two germline ends. The germline gives CDR1 KGHDR, CDR2 SFDVKD. The CDR3 spells CATSIWNTGELFF. CDR3 sequence (DNA): TGTGCCACCAGTATCTGGAACACCGGGGAGCTGTTTTTT.

The chain employs TRBV12-3 or TRBV12-4 and TRBJ1-1, with no clear D. V was clipped by 0 bases and J by 5 bases, with 7 bases between them. The CDR3 consists of 13 residues. This CDR3 is CASSLATSTEAFF. In DNA, the CDR3 is TGTGCCAGCAGTTTAGCGACTAGTACTGAAGCTTTCTTT.

This clonotype was recorded at least ten times. The J gene is TRBJ2-2, the V gene TRBV12-3 or TRBV12-4; 7 bases agree with TRBD1. The V and J ends lost 3 bases and 7 bases, in that order; junction bases with no gene match: 5. The CDR3 totals 14 residues. The CDR3 DNA sequence: TGTGCCAGCAGTTTGGGACAGAGGGGCGGGGAGCTGTTTTTT. It yields the protein CASSLGQRGGELFF.

This clonotype was found many times. V is TRBV5-1 and J is TRBJ2-1; D could derive from TRBD1 or TRBD2 (6 bases each). In germline, CDR1 is SGHRS, CDR2 YFSETQ. V dropped 4 bases and J dropped 4 bases, with 12 bases sitting between them. The CDR3 is 14 amino acids. CDR3 in amino acids: CASSEGDLYNEQFF. The CDR3, as DNA: TGCGCCAGCAGCGAGGGGGACTTGTACAATGAGCAGTTCTTC.

This clonotype was counted ten times or more. The genes are TRBV29-1 and TRBJ2-2; D perhaps matches TRBD2 (6 bases). The CDR3 has 15 amino acids. Trimming took off 2 bases at V and 1 base at J, with 11 bases between the two ends. From germline, CDR1 is SQVTM and CDR2 ANQGSEA. CDR3 sequence: CSVEIAGLNTGELFF. The CDR3 nucleotides read TGCAGCGTTGAAATCGCGGGATTGAACACCGGGGAGCTGTTTTTT.

V and J are TRBV5-1 and TRBJ1-1, with D possibly being TRBD1 (6 bases). Germline lookup yields CDR1 SGHRS and CDR2 YFSETQ. Deletions cut 0 bases from V and 0 bases from J, with 9 bases between. This CDR3 region has 15 residues. The CDR3 is CASSLEGVVNTEAFF. For the CDR3, the DNA is TGCGCCAGCAGCTTGGAGGGGGTTGTGAACACTGAAGCTTTCTTT.

This clonotype was picked up a small number of times. The chain is built from TRBV6-1 and TRBJ2-1, with TRBD2 matching 7 bases. CDR1 MNHNS and CDR2 SASEGT come from the germline V gene. The CDR3 length is 14 residues. Unmatched junction bases numbered 12, after V lost 8 bases and J lost 8 bases. CDR3 amino acids: CASAAGGGKDEQFF. The CDR3 bases are TGTGCCAGCGCCGCCGGCGGGGGTAAGGATGAGCAGTTCTTC.

J is TRBJ1-5 and V is TRBV19; maybe TRBD1 (5 bases). The V gene lost 7 bases and the J gene lost 2 bases, with 12 bases spanning the gap. The CDR3 runs 14 residues. Germline values: CDR1 LNHDA, CDR2 SQIVND (reference sequence). CDR3 nucleotides: TGTGCCAGTACCCTATTGGGGGGCAATCAGCCCCAGCATTTT. Residues: CASTLLGGNQPQHF.

This clonotype was counted many times. The genes are TRBV4-2 and TRBJ1-1; 9 bases line up with TRBD1. V lost 1 base, J lost 5 bases, and 11 bases stayed unmatched. CDR1 and CDR2 from the germline V gene are LGHNA and YNFKEQ. This CDR3 spans 17 amino acids. This CDR3 reads CASSQASGTGRNTEAFF. CDR3 coding DNA: TGTGCCAGCAGCCAAGCCTCCGGGACAGGGAGGAATACTGAAGCTTTCTTT.

At least ten counts were recorded for this clonotype. J is TRBJ2-3 and V is TRBV7-3; 9 positions agree with TRBD2. J lost 5 bases, V lost 1 base, and 4 bases had no gene match. The CDR3 covers 15 residues. Germline CDR1 SGHTA, CDR2 FQGTGA. CDR3: CASSLSGGAEDTQYF. CDR3 DNA sequence: TGTGCCAGCAGCTTAAGCGGGGGGGCCGAAGATACGCAGTATTTT.